The present entry profiles one T cell receptor beta chain with its context. Its antigen is still unknown. These data come from a study of STAT5B mutations in CD4+ large granular lymphocyte leukemia. V gave up 3 bases and J gave up 8 bases, with 16 bases separating them. The CDR3 length is 15 residues. The germline V gene encodes CDR1 LGHNA and CDR2 YNFKEQ. Authors' data handling: A productive frequency of 2.59 x 10-5 was the lowest detectable. Sequencing was performed with immunoSEQ multiplex PCR; in TCRdb, only in-frame clones are kept and a portion is missing. V, J and clone size reflect that table, while D and trimming were determined from the DNA. The table has 30,000 to 40,000 clones, 69% seen once. Regarding the study as a whole: CD4-sorted patient repertoires seemed more clonal than healthy CD4+ repertoires.

V is TRBV4-2 and J is TRBJ1-4; perhaps TRBD1 as D (5 bases). What was sequenced was CD4+ T cells from blood buffy coats. This sequence originates from a human donor in good health. The CDR3 sequence: CASSQPGTLREKLFF. CDR3 nucleotides: TGTGCCAGCAGCCAGCCGGGGACGTTACGAGAAAAACTGTTTTTT.